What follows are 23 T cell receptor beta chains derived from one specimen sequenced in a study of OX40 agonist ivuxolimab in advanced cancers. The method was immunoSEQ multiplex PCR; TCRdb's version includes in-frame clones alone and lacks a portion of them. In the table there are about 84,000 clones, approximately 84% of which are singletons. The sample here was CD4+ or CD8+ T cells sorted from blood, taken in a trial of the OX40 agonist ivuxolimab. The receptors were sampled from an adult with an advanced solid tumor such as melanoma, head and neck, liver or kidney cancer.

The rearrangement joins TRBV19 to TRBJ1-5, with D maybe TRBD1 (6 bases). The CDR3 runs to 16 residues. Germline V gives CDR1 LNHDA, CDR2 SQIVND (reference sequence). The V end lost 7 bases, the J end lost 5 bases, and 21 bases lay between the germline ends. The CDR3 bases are TGTGCCAGTACTTCTTCCGGAGGGGGAAGGGATCAGCCCCAGCATTTT. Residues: CASTSSGGGRDQPQHF.

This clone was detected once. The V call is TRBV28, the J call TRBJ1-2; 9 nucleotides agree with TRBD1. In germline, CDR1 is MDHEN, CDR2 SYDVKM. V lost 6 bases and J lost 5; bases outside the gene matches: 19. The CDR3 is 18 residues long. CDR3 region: CASSSLGTGHNRVYGYTF. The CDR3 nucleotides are TGTGCCAGCAGCTCCCTCGGGACAGGGCATAATAGGGTGTATGGCTACACCTTC.

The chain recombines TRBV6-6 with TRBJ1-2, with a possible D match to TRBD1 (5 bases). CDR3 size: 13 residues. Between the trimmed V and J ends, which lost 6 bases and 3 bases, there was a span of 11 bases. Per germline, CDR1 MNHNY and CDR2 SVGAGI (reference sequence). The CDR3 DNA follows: TGTGCCAGCAGGATGGGGGACGACTATGGCTACACCTTC. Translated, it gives CASRMGDDYGYTF.

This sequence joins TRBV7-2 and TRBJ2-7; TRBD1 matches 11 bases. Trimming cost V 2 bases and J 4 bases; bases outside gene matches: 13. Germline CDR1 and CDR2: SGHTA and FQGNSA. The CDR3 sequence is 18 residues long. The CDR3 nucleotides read TGTGCCAGCAGCTTACTCACCCCGGGACAGGGGGAAGGGTACGAGCAGTACTTC. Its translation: CASSLLTPGQGEGYEQYF.

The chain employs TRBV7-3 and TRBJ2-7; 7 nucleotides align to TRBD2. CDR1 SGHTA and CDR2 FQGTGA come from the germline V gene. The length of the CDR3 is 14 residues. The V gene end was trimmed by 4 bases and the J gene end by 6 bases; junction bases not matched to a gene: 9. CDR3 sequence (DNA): TGTGCCAGCAGCTCAGGGAAATCGGGAGGCGAGCAGTACTTC. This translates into CASSSGKSGGEQYF.

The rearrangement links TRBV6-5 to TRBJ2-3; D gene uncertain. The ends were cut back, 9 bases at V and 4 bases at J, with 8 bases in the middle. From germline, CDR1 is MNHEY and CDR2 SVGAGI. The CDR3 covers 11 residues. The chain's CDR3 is CASHTPDTQYF. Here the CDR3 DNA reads TGTGCCAGTCACACCCCAGATACGCAGTATTTT.

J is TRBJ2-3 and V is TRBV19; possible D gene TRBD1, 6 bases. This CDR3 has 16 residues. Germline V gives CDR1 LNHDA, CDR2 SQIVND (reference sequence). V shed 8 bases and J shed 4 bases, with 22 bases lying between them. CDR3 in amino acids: CASSSRSGVVSDTQYF. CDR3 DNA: TGTGCCAGTTCGTCCCGCTCAGGGGTCGTATCAGATACGCAGTATTTT.

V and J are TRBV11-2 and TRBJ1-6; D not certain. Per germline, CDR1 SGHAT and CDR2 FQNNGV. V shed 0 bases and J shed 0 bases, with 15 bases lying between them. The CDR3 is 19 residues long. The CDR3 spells CASSLDGFQRSSYNSPLHF. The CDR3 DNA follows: TGTGCCAGCAGCTTAGATGGATTCCAACGGAGCTCCTATAATTCACCCCTCCACTTT.

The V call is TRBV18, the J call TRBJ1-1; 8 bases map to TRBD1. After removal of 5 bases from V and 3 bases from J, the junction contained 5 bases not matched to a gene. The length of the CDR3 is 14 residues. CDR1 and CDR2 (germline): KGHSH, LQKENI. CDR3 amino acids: CASSISTGDTEAFF. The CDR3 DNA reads TGTGCCAGCTCAATTTCGACAGGGGACACTGAAGCTTTCTTT.

The CDR3 region is CASSIGALNTEAFF. The CDR3 DNA is TGTGCCAGTAGTATAGGAGCGCTTAACACTGAAGCTTTCTTT. The chain uses TRBV19 and TRBJ1-1; unclear D gene. This CDR3 is built from 14 residues. From germline, CDR1 is LNHDA and CDR2 SQIVND (reference sequence). The V end lost 1 base, the J end lost 2 bases, and 8 bases lay between the germline ends.

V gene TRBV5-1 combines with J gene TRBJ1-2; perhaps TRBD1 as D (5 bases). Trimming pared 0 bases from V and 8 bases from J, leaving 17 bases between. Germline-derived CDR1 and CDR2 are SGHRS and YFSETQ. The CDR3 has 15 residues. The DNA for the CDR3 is TGCGCCAGCAGCTTGGCCAGCGGGGGTCCGCAAGGCTACACCTTC. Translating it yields CASSLASGGPQGYTF.

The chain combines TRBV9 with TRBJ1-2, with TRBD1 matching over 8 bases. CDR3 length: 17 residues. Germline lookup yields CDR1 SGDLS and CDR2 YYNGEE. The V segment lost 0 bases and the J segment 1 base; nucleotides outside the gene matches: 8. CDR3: CASSVAPDRGRNYGYTF. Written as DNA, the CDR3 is TGTGCCAGCAGCGTAGCCCCAGACAGGGGCCGTAACTATGGCTACACCTTC.

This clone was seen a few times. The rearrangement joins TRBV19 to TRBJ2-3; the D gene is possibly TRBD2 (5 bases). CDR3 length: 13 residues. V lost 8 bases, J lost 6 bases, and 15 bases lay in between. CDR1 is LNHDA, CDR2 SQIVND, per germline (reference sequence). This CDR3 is CASARTLSDTQYF. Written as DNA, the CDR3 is TGTGCCAGTGCCCGGACTCTATCCGATACGCAGTATTTT.

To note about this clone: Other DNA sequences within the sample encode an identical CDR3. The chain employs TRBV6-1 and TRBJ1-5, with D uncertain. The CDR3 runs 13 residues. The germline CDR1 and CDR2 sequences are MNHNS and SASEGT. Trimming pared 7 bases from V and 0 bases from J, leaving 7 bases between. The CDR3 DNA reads TGTGCCAGCAAGGTATCTAGCAATCAGCCCCAGCATTTT. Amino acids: CASKVSSNQPQHF.

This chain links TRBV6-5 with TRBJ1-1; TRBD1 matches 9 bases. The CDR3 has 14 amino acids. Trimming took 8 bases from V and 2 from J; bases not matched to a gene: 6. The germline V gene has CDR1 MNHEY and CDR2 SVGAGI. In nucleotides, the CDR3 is TGTGCCAGCTGGGAGGGACAGGGTAACACTGAAGCTTTCTTT. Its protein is CASWEGQGNTEAFF.

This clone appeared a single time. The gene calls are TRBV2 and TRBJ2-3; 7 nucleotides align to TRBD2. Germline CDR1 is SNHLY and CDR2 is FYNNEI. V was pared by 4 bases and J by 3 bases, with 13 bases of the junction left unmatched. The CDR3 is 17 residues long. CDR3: CASSGVAGSPRTDTQYF. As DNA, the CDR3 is TGTGCCAGCAGTGGGGTAGCGGGTTCGCCCAGAACAGATACGCAGTATTTT.

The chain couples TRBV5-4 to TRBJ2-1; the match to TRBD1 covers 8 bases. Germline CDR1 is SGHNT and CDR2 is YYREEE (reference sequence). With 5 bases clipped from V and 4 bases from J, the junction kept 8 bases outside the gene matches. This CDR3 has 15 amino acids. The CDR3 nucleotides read TGTGCCAGCAGTTTTGGGACAGGAGTTTACAATGAGCAGTTCTTC. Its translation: CASSFGTGVYNEQFF.

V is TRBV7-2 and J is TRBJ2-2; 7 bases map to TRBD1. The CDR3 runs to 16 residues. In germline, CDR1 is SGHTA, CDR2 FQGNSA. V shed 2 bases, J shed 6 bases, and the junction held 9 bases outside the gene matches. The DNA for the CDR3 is TGTGCCAGCAGCTTATACCCGAGGGGGCAAGCCGGGGAGCTGTTTTTT. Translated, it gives CASSLYPRGQAGELFF.

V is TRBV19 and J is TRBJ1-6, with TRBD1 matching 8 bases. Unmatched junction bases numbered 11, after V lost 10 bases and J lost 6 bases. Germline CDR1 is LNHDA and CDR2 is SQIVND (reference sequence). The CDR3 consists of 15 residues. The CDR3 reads CATHSGRGLNSPLHF. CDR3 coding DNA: TGTGCCACCCACTCCGGCAGGGGGCTTAATTCACCCCTCCACTTT.

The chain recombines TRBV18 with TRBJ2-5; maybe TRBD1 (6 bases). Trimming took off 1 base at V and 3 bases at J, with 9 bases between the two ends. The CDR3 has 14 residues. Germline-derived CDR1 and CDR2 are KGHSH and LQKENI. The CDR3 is CASSPQGVEETQYF. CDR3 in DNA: TGTGCCAGCTCACCACAGGGGGTAGAAGAGACCCAGTACTTC. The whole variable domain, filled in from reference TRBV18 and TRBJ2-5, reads NAGVMQNPRHLVRRRGQEARLRCSPMKGHSHVYWYRQLPEEGLKFMVYLQKENIIDESGMPKERFSAEFPKEGPSILRIQQVVRGDSAAYFCASSPQGVEETQYFGPGTRLLVL.

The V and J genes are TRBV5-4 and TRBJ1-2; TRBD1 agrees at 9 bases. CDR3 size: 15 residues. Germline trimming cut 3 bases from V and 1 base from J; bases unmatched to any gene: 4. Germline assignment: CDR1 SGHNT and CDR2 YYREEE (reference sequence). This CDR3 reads CASSSGQGYNYGYTF. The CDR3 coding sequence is TGTGCCAGCAGCTCGGGACAGGGTTATAACTATGGCTACACCTTC.

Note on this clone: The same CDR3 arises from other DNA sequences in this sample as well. CDR3 DNA sequence: TGTGCCAGCTCAGTCGACATGAACACTGAAGCTTTCTTT. Translation gives CASSVDMNTEAFF. This chain connects TRBV18 to TRBJ1-1; D call uncertain. Germline V gene lookup returns CDR1 KGHSH and CDR2 LQKENI. The CDR3 spans 13 residues. Trimming shortened V by 5 bases and J by 0 bases, and 7 bases separated the two germline ends.

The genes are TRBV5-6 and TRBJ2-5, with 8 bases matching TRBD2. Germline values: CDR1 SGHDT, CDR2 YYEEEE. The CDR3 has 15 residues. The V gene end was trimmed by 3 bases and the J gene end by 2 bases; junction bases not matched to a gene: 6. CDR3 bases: TGTGCCAGCAGCTCACTAGCGGCGGCTCAAGAGACCCAGTACTTC. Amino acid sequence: CASSSLAAAQETQYF. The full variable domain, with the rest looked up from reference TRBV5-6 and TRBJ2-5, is DAGVTQSPTHLIKTRGQQVTLRCSPKSGHDTVSWYQQALGQGPQFIFQYYEEEERQRGNFPDRFSGHQFPNYSSELNVNALLLGDSALYLCASSSLAAAQETQYFGPGTRLLVL.